This TCR beta chain is drawn from a study of beta chain features in type 1 diabetes. Germline lookup yields CDR1 LGHNT and CDR2 FRNRAP. V lost 4 bases and J 6 bases, leaving 19 bases between the germline ends. This CDR3 region has 16 residues. Expressed TCRB transcripts were sequenced, since all the RNA that had been isolated was reverse transcribed. Only in-frame clones appear in the TCRdb table, and some are missing; sequencing was by immunoSEQ multiplex PCR. The table has a few hundred thousand clones, 20% seen once; the top ten hold under 0.05%. This clone has a handful of counts. The specimen was naive CD4+ T cells from blood. The gene calls are TRBV12-5 and TRBJ2-1, with a tentative D call TRBD2 (6 bases). This TCR came from a young woman in good health. DNA for the CDR3: TGTGCTAGTGGTTCCCTTCCGGGACTCAAAATCAATGAGCAGTTCTTC. Its protein is CASGSLPGLKINEQFF.